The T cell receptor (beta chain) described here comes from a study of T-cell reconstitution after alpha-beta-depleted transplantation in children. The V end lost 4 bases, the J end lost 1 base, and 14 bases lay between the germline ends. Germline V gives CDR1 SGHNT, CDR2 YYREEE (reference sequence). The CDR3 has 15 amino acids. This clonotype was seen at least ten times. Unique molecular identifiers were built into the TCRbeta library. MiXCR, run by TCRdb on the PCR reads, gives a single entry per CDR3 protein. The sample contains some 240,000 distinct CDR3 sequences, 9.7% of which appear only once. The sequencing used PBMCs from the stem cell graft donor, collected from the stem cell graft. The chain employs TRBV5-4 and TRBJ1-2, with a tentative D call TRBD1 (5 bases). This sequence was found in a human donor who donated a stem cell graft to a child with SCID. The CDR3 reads CASSNRQRINYGYTF. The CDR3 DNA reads TGTGCCAGCAGCAATCGACAGAGGATTAACTATGGCTACACCTTC.